This T cell receptor (beta chain) was identified during a study of OX40 agonist ivuxolimab in advanced cancers. Regarding the study in general: Ivuxolimab was a fully human IgG2 agonistic monoclonal antibody targeting the costimulatory receptor OX40 (CD134). Patients were allowed to have had prior anti-PD-1, anti-PD-L1 or anti-CTLA-4 therapy, and approximately 40% of the dose-escalation patients had been treated with checkpoint inhibitors. Partial responses occurred in three dose-escalation patients, of whom one had hepatocellular carcinoma and two had cutaneous melanoma. A male proportion of roughly 80% and a mean age of 60 years, ranging from 23 to 79, were recorded for the dose-escalation cohort. Peripheral TCRbeta sequencing was intended to test whether TCR sequence diversity was altered and clonal T-cell expansion was caused by ivuxolimab. The paper reports the monotherapy dose-escalation portion (N of about 54 patients) of the phase I ivuxolimab trial. Intravenous ivuxolimab was administered to patients every 2 weeks at six dose levels: 0.01, 0.1, 0.3, 1.5, 3 and 10 mg/kg. Among the approximately 50 dose-escalation patients, about 20 had hepatocellular carcinoma, some 15 melanoma, 9 renal cell carcinoma and 9 head and neck cancer.

According to the germline V gene, CDR1 reads KGHSH and CDR2 reads LQKENI. The cysteine opens and the phenylalanine closes a CDR3 of 15 amino acids. CDR3 DNA only is kept here, 45 bases in frame from base 1. The trim is 0 bases for V and 0 bases for J, with a gap of 8 bases between the germline ends. As for this clone: Its cognate antigen has yet to be identified. Per-base quality was not reported, and no clone a single base away is much larger than it. The same CDR3 also results from other DNA sequences found in this sample.

Broad study findings and their caveats: After ivuxolimab, CD8+ T cells had more expanded clones than CD4+ T cells on average. Partial responders in the 0.1-3.0 mg/kg groups had among the lowest normalized peripheral clonal expansion, especially among CD8+ T cells. The antigen specificity of the clonally expanded peripheral T cells was not determined. Low levels of normalized T-cell clonal expansion were also shown by some nonresponding patients. At doses from 0.1 to 3.0 mg/kg, clonal expansion was seen in both CD4+ and CD8+ blood T cells between baseline and week 6.

The trial excluded patients who had a history of autoimmune disease or who were on systemic immunosuppression. Peripheral blood for TCR sequencing was collected from all dose cohorts at baseline, on cycle 4 day 1, and on cycle 7 day 1. The samples were taken from a phase I, first-in-human, multicenter, open-label dose-escalation trial of ivuxolimab. Adults with locally advanced or metastatic head and neck squamous cell, hepatocellular, melanoma or renal cell carcinoma were enrolled in the trial. Before TCR sequencing, CD4+ T cells and CD8+ T cells were sorted from peripheral blood as separate populations. For sequencing of the TCRbeta CDR3 region, genomic DNA was extracted from the sorted cells. The immunoSEQ Assay was used to sequence the TCRbeta CDR3 regions. The table was pulled from immuneACCESS by TCRdb, which kept in-frame rearrangements only. Such tables lose some clones; where checked, under half of the loss comes from unresolved V genes, and the rest has no known cause. The sample has under 40,000 clones on record, about 80% of them singletons. The ten largest clones add up to around a tenth of the sample.

The TCR was taken from an adult with an advanced solid tumor such as melanoma, head and neck, liver or kidney cancer. The chain is assembled from TRBV18 and TRBJ1-1, with TRBD1 perhaps the D gene, on 6 matching bases. The specimen was CD4+ or CD8+ T cells sorted from blood, collected in a trial of the OX40 agonist ivuxolimab. The CDR3 protein sequence reads: CASSPPQGLNTEAFF. The DNA sequence is as follows: TGTGCCAGCTCACCACCACAGGGTTTGAACACTGAAGCTTTCTTT.